These T cell receptor beta chains were read from a single sample in a study of vaccination effects on CD4 cells after COVID-19. These receptors' antigens are unknown. Some clones are missing from TCRdb's copy, which holds only in-frame ones; the method was immunoSEQ multiplex PCR. The table has more than 35,000 clones, approximately 72% seen once. Material: CD4+ T cells from PBMCs cultured with HCoV-NL63 spike peptides, obtained before COVID-19 vaccination. The receptors shown here come from a human donor who had a prior SARS-CoV-2 infection. CDR3s include the opening cysteine and the closing phenylalanine or tryptophan. Each record gives: clone size, D gene, V gene, J gene, CDR3 DNA, CDR3 protein. D genes are given only for firm matches. A clone size is listed for some rows: how often the clone was seen (once, few, many), or a class if it is expanded.

abundance: NA; d_gene: NA; v_gene: TRBV6-5; j_gene: TRBJ1-1; CDR3nt: TGTGCCAGCAGCAAGTTGAACACTGAAGCTTTCTTT; CDR3aa: CASSKLNTEAFF
abundance: NA; d_gene: NA; v_gene: TRBV10-1; j_gene: TRBJ2-5; CDR3nt: TGCGCCAGCAGGACTACTTCGGTGGGAAAGACCCAGTACTTC; CDR3aa: CASRTTSVGKTQYF
abundance: NA; d_gene: NA; v_gene: TRBV13; j_gene: TRBJ2-7; CDR3nt: TGTGCCAGCAGCCGACAAGTCGGGACACTGCTCTACTTC; CDR3aa: CASSRQVGTLLYF
abundance: NA; d_gene: NA; v_gene: TRBV5-1; j_gene: TRBJ1-2; CDR3nt: TGCGCCAGCAGCTTGGGGGAACCTAACTATGGCTACACCTTC; CDR3aa: CASSLGEPNYGYTF
abundance: NA; d_gene: TRBD2; v_gene: TRBV27; j_gene: TRBJ2-3; CDR3nt: TGTGCCAGCAGTTCCCGTCTAGCGGGGGCTAGCACAGATACGCAGTATTTT; CDR3aa: CASSSRLAGASTDTQYF
abundance: few; d_gene: NA; v_gene: TRBV5-8; j_gene: TRBJ2-3; CDR3nt: TGTGCCAGCAGCTTGGGGAGCGGCAGCACAGATACGCAGTATTTT; CDR3aa: CASSLGSGSTDTQYF
abundance: few; d_gene: NA; v_gene: TRBV3-1/TRBV3-2; j_gene: TRBJ1-1; CDR3nt: TGTGCCAGCAGCTTCGGACAGACCAACACTGAAGCTTTCTTT; CDR3aa: CASSFGQTNTEAFF
abundance: NA; d_gene: NA; v_gene: TRBV7-9; j_gene: TRBJ1-4; CDR3nt: TGTGCCAGCAGCCGAGCAGGGGCGAGTAATGAAAAACTGTTTTTT; CDR3aa: CASSRAGASNEKLFF
abundance: NA; d_gene: NA; v_gene: TRBV11-2; j_gene: TRBJ2-2; CDR3nt: TGTGCCAGCATCCCCCCCTCAGGGTGGACCGGGGAGCTGTTTTTT; CDR3aa: CASIPPSGWTGELFF
abundance: few; d_gene: TRBD2; v_gene: TRBV4-3; j_gene: TRBJ2-2; CDR3nt: TGCGCCAGCAGCCAAGGACTAGCGGGACGGACCGGGGAGCTGTTTTTT; CDR3aa: CASSQGLAGRTGELFF
abundance: NA; d_gene: TRBD2; v_gene: TRBV11-3; j_gene: TRBJ2-7; CDR3nt: TGTGCCAGCAGCTTGACTAGCGGGAGTTACGAGCAGTACTTC; CDR3aa: CASSLTSGSYEQYF
abundance: NA; d_gene: NA; v_gene: TRBV24-1; j_gene: TRBJ2-3; CDR3nt: TGTGCCACCAGTGATTTCGCCGGGACTAGCACAGATACGCAGTATTTT; CDR3aa: CATSDFAGTSTDTQYF
abundance: NA; d_gene: NA; v_gene: TRBV5-6; j_gene: TRBJ2-2; CDR3nt: TGTGCCAGCAGCTTGGAAGGGGACTTGGGCACCGGGGAGCTGTTTTTT; CDR3aa: CASSLEGDLGTGELFF
abundance: NA; d_gene: TRBD1; v_gene: TRBV14; j_gene: TRBJ2-7; CDR3nt: TGTGCCAGCAGCCATAGGCCGGGACAGGGCGACGAGCAGTACTTC; CDR3aa: CASSHRPGQGDEQYF
abundance: NA; d_gene: TRBD2; v_gene: TRBV10-1; j_gene: TRBJ2-1; CDR3nt: TGCGCCAGCACCCCGGGGGCGGGAGGGAGAAGGAATGAGCAGTTCTTC; CDR3aa: CASTPGAGGRRNEQFF
abundance: NA; d_gene: TRBD2; v_gene: TRBV5-1; j_gene: TRBJ2-3; CDR3nt: TGCGCCAGCACCCGGCTAGCGGGAAAACGCACAGATACGCAGTATTTT; CDR3aa: CASTRLAGKRTDTQYF
abundance: few; d_gene: NA; v_gene: TRBV12-5; j_gene: TRBJ2-1; CDR3nt: TGTGCTAGTGGATTGGGGGCGGGAATCCATGAGCAGTTCTTC; CDR3aa: CASGLGAGIHEQFF
abundance: few; d_gene: NA; v_gene: TRBV7-9; j_gene: TRBJ1-2; CDR3nt: TGTGCCAGCAGCTTAGGAGGGGAAGCCTATGGCTACACCTTC; CDR3aa: CASSLGGEAYGYTF
abundance: once; d_gene: NA; v_gene: TRBV27; j_gene: TRBJ1-1; CDR3nt: TGTGCCAGCAGTTCTATGGAAGCAGGCTTAACTGAAGCTTTCTTT; CDR3aa: CASSSMEAGLTEAFF
abundance: NA; d_gene: NA; v_gene: TRBV20-1; j_gene: TRBJ2-3; CDR3nt: TGCAGCAGGGTGGTGACAGATACGCAGTATTTT; CDR3aa: CSRVVTDTQYF
abundance: NA; d_gene: NA; v_gene: TRBV4-3; j_gene: TRBJ2-3; CDR3nt: TGCGCCAGCAGCCAAGATCACGGCGAGCTAAGAGGGGATACGCAGTATTTT; CDR3aa: CASSQDHGELRGDTQYF
abundance: NA; d_gene: NA; v_gene: TRBV30; j_gene: TRBJ1-6; CDR3nt: TGTGCCTGGAGTGTACGCGGTTTCGGGCAGGAAGGCTATAATTCACCCCTCCACTTT; CDR3aa: CAWSVRGFGQEGYNSPLHF
abundance: NA; d_gene: NA; v_gene: TRBV27; j_gene: TRBJ1-2; CDR3nt: TGTGCCAGCAGTTCCCCTTGGGCGGGCTATGGCTACACCTTC; CDR3aa: CASSSPWAGYGYTF
abundance: NA; d_gene: NA; v_gene: TRBV7-9; j_gene: TRBJ2-5; CDR3nt: TGTGCCAGCAGCAGATCCCAGGGGGGAGCGTACTTC; CDR3aa: CASSRSQGGAYF
abundance: NA; d_gene: NA; v_gene: TRBV4-3; j_gene: TRBJ1-1; CDR3nt: TGCGCCAGCAGCCAAGAAGGGGGGACTAACACTGAAGCTTTCTTT; CDR3aa: CASSQEGGTNTEAFF
abundance: NA; d_gene: NA; v_gene: TRBV4-2; j_gene: TRBJ2-6; CDR3nt: TGTGCCAGCAGCCAAGACAGGGACTCCTCTGGGGCCAACGTCCTGACTTTC; CDR3aa: CASSQDRDSSGANVLTF
abundance: NA; d_gene: NA; v_gene: TRBV14; j_gene: TRBJ1-5; CDR3nt: TGTGCCAGCAGCCAAGATCGACCGGATAGCAATCAGCCCCAGCATTTT; CDR3aa: CASSQDRPDSNQPQHF
abundance: few; d_gene: NA; v_gene: TRBV5-4; j_gene: TRBJ2-2; CDR3nt: TGTGCCAGCAGCTCGAACATCGTTACCGGGGAGCTGTTTTTT; CDR3aa: CASSSNIVTGELFF